A selection of T cell receptor beta chains follows, all from one sample in a study of technical replicates of blood from a handful of donors. Produced via immunoSEQ multiplex PCR; TCRdb's table is partial and in-frame only. The sample contains just over 70,000 clones, just under 95% of which appear only once. The sample consisted of T cells isolated from PBMCs. All receptors come from a human donor in good health. The CDR3 runs from the conserved cysteine through the conserved F or W. The size of a clone is reported for some rows only, either as once, few or many, or as a class for expanded clones.

j_gene	abundance	v_gene	CDR3aa
TRBJ1-1	.	TRBV6-5	CASSYSSDREAFF
TRBJ1-4	.	TRBV10-3	CAISEREGARGTNEKLFF
TRBJ1-4	.	TRBV7-9	CASSVTGEEKLFF
TRBJ2-5	.	TRBV20-1	CSAQNRETQYF
TRBJ2-3	.	TRBV2	CASRANADTQYF
TRBJ1-1	.	TRBV27	CASSLTGETGTEAFF
TRBJ1-2	.	TRBV2	CASSDVRGDYGYTF
TRBJ2-7	.	TRBV2	CASSGTDTYEQYF
TRBJ1-3	.	TRBV9	CASSVAGSQGSGNTIYF
TRBJ1-5	.	TRBV30	CAWSARGGMDQPQHF
TRBJ2-1	once	TRBV7-2	CASSLASGMILSNEQFF
TRBJ1-1	.	TRBV19	CASTREGMNTEAFF
TRBJ1-2	few	TRBV19	CASSMDGTGYKSYGYTF
TRBJ2-2	once	TRBV7-9	CASSSGTANTGELFF
TRBJ1-3	.	TRBV30	CAWSVGISGNTIYF
TRBJ2-1	.	TRBV4-3	CASGGSSSSYNEQFF